This entry is about one T cell receptor beta chain. This entry is derived from a study of blood T cells in healthy people across ages. The V end was cut by 3 bases, the J end by 3 bases, with 9 bases between. The CDR3 consists of 14 residues. Per germline, CDR1 SGDLS and CDR2 YYNGEE. A J-beta primer mix and a sample-barcoded 5' primer were used in a second PCR of roughly 6 to 12 cycles. TCRdb fed the 5' RACE reads into MiXCR, producing one record per CDR3 protein. The repertoire holds hundreds of thousands of distinct CDR3 sequences, with roughly 50% as singletons. This chain connects TRBV9 to TRBJ1-4; D may be TRBD1 (6 bases). The source of this sequence is a man older than 75 in good health. The material sequenced was blood. The CDR3 spells CASSAAGANEKLFF. The CDR3 DNA reads TGTGCCAGCAGCGCCGCAGGGGCTAATGAAAAACTGTTTTTT. Drawing the rest from reference TRBV9 and TRBJ1-4, the complete variable domain is DSGVTQTPKHLITATGQRVTLRCSPRSGDLSVYWYQQSLDQGLQFLIQYYNGEERAKGNILERFSAQQFPDLHSELNLSSLELGDSALYFCASSAAGANEKLFFGSGTQLSVL.